These 3 T cell receptor beta chains originate from one sample sequenced in a study of T cells in tuberculosis. Sequencing was performed with immunoSEQ multiplex PCR; in TCRdb, only in-frame clones are kept and a portion is missing. The sample shows some 30,000 clones, 87% of them seen only once. The time point is: new active TB diagnosis, blood taken before or within 7 days of starting treatment. The material sequenced was PBMCs, taken at tuberculosis diagnosis. All receptors come from an adult with tuberculosis.

This rearrangement joins TRBV4-1 to TRBJ1-1, with D hard to call. Germline V lookup: CDR1 MGHRA, CDR2 YSYEKL. This CDR3 spans 13 amino acids. V lost 6 bases, J lost 3 bases, and 11 bases lay in between. The CDR3 nucleotides read TGCGCCAGCAGTGAATTCCGGGACACTGAAGCTTTCTTT. It yields the protein CASSEFRDTEAFF.

This clone was picked up one time. The chain joins TRBV2 to TRBJ2-1; 7 nucleotides line up with TRBD2. This CDR3 has 14 amino acids. V gave up 4 bases and J gave up 8 bases; unmatched junction bases: 8. In germline, CDR1 is SNHLY, CDR2 FYNNEI. The CDR3 region is CASSAASGQDEQFF. In DNA, the CDR3 is TGTGCCAGCAGTGCGGCTAGCGGACAAGATGAGCAGTTCTTC.

The chain is built from TRBV7-2 and TRBJ1-2; D is uncertain. The CDR3 runs 15 residues. The germline V and J ends were trimmed by 5 bases and 1 base, with 14 bases remaining between them. Germline V lookup: CDR1 SGHTA, CDR2 FQGNSA. DNA of the CDR3: TGTGCCAGCAGCGGGGAGGGCAGGAGTAACTATGGCTACACCTTC. This codes for CASSGEGRSNYGYTF.